This T cell receptor (beta chain) appears in the sequencing data of a study of spatial heterogeneity in lung cancer. General study results and limits: There were more appearances of ubiquitous expanded tumor TCRs in blood at resection than at follow-up.

Every TCR cDNA molecule bore its own unique molecular identifier. Using its own MiXCR run on the 5' RACE reads, TCRdb lists one record per CDR3 protein. The sample has approximately 3,800 distinct CDR3 sequences; roughly a sixth are singletons. Many counts were recorded for this clonotype. The antigen remains unidentified. Time point given: sample taken at primary tumor resection. Frozen PBMC, nontumor lung or tumor provided whole RNA, which was sequenced unsorted. Samples were obtained from some 70 donors, all untreated early-stage non-small cell lung cancer patients. Source: PBMCs, taken at surgery. The receptor comes from a male donor with early-stage non-small cell lung cancer.

The CDR3 DNA reads as TGTGCCAGCAGTGAAGCGATCGTGGGGGGCACAGATACGCAGTATTTT. Protein sequence: CASSEAIVGGTDTQYF. J is TRBJ2-3 and V is TRBV2; the D call may be TRBD1 or TRBD2 (5 bases each). V was shortened by 0 bases and J by 1 base, with 11 bases between the two germline ends. The CDR3 extends over 16 amino acids. Germline-derived CDR1 and CDR2 are SNHLY and FYNNEI.